These 21 T cell receptor beta chains were sequenced from one sample in a study of human T cells and chemical hapten exposure. Sample time point: patch test 3, about 24 weeks after DPC sensitization. This sample's treatment: therapeutic diphenylcyclopropenone sensitization with weekly scalp DPC. TCRdb ran MiXCR on the RACE reads and lists one entry per CDR3 protein. The sample consists of approximately 86,000 distinct CDR3 sequences, roughly a tenth of them appearing once. The sequencing used whole blood, collected in connection with sensitization to the hapten diphenylcyclopropenone (DPC). The receptors were sampled from a woman aged 25 to 39 with alopecia areata. Some clones in this sample may be carry-over from other donors' samples.

The chain links TRBV10-3 to TRBJ1-6; the D is unclear. V lost 6 bases to trimming and J lost 6 bases, with 6 bases between them. Germline CDR1 is ENHRY and CDR2 is SYGVKD. This CDR3 region has 12 residues. The CDR3 region has the DNA TGTGCCATCAGGGACGGTAATTCACCCCTCCACTTT. This encodes CAIRDGNSPLHF.

To note about this clonotype: Since a much larger clone is just one base distant, this may be a read error. V usage is TRBV28 and J usage is TRBJ2-1; a possible D gene is TRBD2 (5 bases). The germline CDR1 and CDR2 sequences are MDHEN and SYDVKM. V was cut by 6 bases and J by 11 bases, with 17 bases left in between. This CDR3 is built from 13 residues. CDR3 sequence (DNA): TGTGCCAGCAGCCAAACTAGTACGGGTAAGCAGTTCTTC. This gives the protein CASSQTSTGKQFF.

Many counts were recorded for this clonotype. The chain combines TRBV18 with TRBJ1-1; 7 positions match TRBD1. V shed 3 bases, J shed 3 bases, and the junction held 7 bases outside the gene matches. Germline values: CDR1 KGHSH, CDR2 LQKENI. This CDR3 contains 15 residues. CDR3 bases: TGTGCCAGCTCACCGGTGGCAGGGGGGTACACTGAAGCTTTCTTT. As protein: CASSPVAGGYTEAFF.

The CDR3 DNA is TGTGCCTGGTCCACCCAACGCAATGAGCAGTTCTTC. Translating gives CAWSTQRNEQFF. V gene TRBV30 combines with J gene TRBJ2-1, with D unresolved. The CDR3 loop spans 12 amino acids. The V end was cut by 5 bases, the J end by 6 bases, with 11 bases between. Germline CDR1 is GTSNPN and CDR2 is SVGIG (reference sequence).

This clonotype occurred many times. The gene calls are TRBV7-9 and TRBJ1-5; TRBD1 is a possible D gene (6 bases). Germline CDR1 SEHNR, CDR2 FQNEAQ (reference sequence). Trimming pared 4 bases from V and 7 bases from J, leaving 14 bases between. The CDR3 has 14 residues. CDR3 DNA: TGTGCCAGCAGCTCTACAGGGAAGGGACAGCCCCAGCATTTT. Amino acids: CASSSTGKGQPQHF.

This clonotype was observed at least ten times. DNA of the CDR3: TGTGCCAGCAGCCTTCATCGGGAGACGCAGTATTTT. Its protein is CASSLHRETQYF. The J gene is TRBJ2-3, the V gene TRBV11-2; a possible D gene is TRBD2 (6 bases). The CDR3 is 12 residues long. V lost 5 bases, J lost 9 bases, and 12 bases lay in between. Germline-derived CDR1 and CDR2 are SGHAT and FQNNGV.

At least ten counts were recorded for this clonotype. This chain connects TRBV27 to TRBJ2-7, with 7 positions matching TRBD2. The V gene end was trimmed by 5 bases and the J gene end by 3 bases; junction bases not matched to a gene: 13. The CDR3 extends over 16 amino acids. CDR1 and CDR2 (germline): MNHEY, SMNVEV (reference sequence). DNA of the CDR3: TGTGCCAGCAGTCCCTGGATCAGCGGGAAATACTACGAGCAGTACTTC. Protein: CASSPWISGKYYEQYF.

This clonotype has a handful of counts. The conserved final phenylalanine or tryptophan is absent from the CDR3, which likely points to a read error. No DNA is shown, since the ends of the CDR3 on it are uncertain; the CDR3 is the one TCRdb lists. The genes are TRBV28 and TRBJ1-1; TRBD1 reflects the table's D call only, with no check against the DNA. The germline CDR1 and CDR2 sequences are MDHEN and SYDVKM. Both ends counted, the CDR3 spans 8 residues. The CDR3 sequence is CASSPPGK.

This clonotype was recorded a few times. The V and J genes are TRBV28 and TRBJ2-6; TRBD1 or TRBD2 may be the D gene (5 bases each). Germline values: CDR1 MDHEN, CDR2 SYDVKM. V gave up 10 bases and J gave up 0 bases, with 13 bases separating them. The CDR3 has 15 residues. The CDR3 nucleotides are TGTGCCACCGGTGAGGGGACCTCTGGGGCCAACGTCCTGACTTTC. Its translation: CATGEGTSGANVLTF.

The V and J genes are TRBV4-3 and TRBJ2-5; TRBD1 agrees at 7 bases. The CDR3 covers 17 residues. The trim removed 0 bases at V and 4 bases at J, leaving 11 bases unmatched. Germline CDR1 is LGHNA and CDR2 is YSLEER. The DNA of the CDR3 is TGCGCCAGCAGCCAAGACTCCCGGGACAGTCTCTTAGAGACCCAGTACTTC. This codes for CASSQDSRDSLLETQYF.

In this sample, this clonotype turned up many times. This sequence joins TRBV7-2 and TRBJ1-6; TRBD1 matches 8 bases. The CDR3 consists of 14 residues. The V gene end was trimmed by 5 bases and the J gene end by 6 bases; junction bases not matched to a gene: 3. In germline, CDR1 is SGHTA, CDR2 FQGNSA. CDR3 sequence reads: CASSQDRGNSPLHF. For the CDR3, the DNA is TGTGCCAGCAGCCAAGACAGGGGTAATTCACCCCTCCACTTT.

This clonotype was found many times. This chain joins TRBV7-9 and TRBJ2-1; TRBD1 might be the D (5 bases). Trimming shortened V by 2 bases and J by 6 bases, and 14 bases separated the two germline ends. The CDR3 contains 15 residues. The V gene's germline CDR1 is SEHNR and CDR2 FQNEAQ (reference sequence). The chain's CDR3 is CASSLTREPSNEQFF. The CDR3 region has the DNA TGTGCCAGCAGCTTAACCAGGGAACCCTCCAATGAGCAGTTCTTC. The complete variable domain, with remaining parts taken from reference TRBV7-9 and TRBJ2-1, reads DTGVSQNPRHKITKRGQNVTFRCDPISEHNRLYWYRQTLGQGPEFLTYFQNEAQLEKSRLLSDRFSAERPKGSFSTLEIQRTEQGDSAMYLCASSLTREPSNEQFFGPGTRLTVL.

The chain couples TRBV20-1 to TRBJ1-2; D possibly corresponds to TRBD1 (5 bases). CDR3 length equals 14 residues. V lost 3 bases, J lost 2 bases, and 13 bases lay in between. Germline V gene sequence: CDR1 DFQATT, CDR2 SNEGSKA (reference sequence). The CDR3 DNA sequence: TGCAGTGCTAGTGTCCCAGGGAGCAACTATGGCTACACCTTC. It translates to CSASVPGSNYGYTF.

This clonotype was recorded many times. This sequence joins TRBV7-9 and TRBJ2-1; 9 positions match TRBD1. The CDR3 is 14 amino acids. Trimming cost V 5 bases and J 8 bases; bases outside gene matches: 7. Germline values: CDR1 SEHNR, CDR2 FQNEAQ (reference sequence). Here the CDR3 reads CASSLTGGGDEQFF. In nucleotides, the CDR3 is TGTGCCAGCAGCCTCACAGGGGGCGGAGATGAGCAGTTCTTC. Full variable domain (outside the CDR3, taken from reference TRBV7-9 and TRBJ2-1): DTGVSQNPRHKITKRGQNVTFRCDPISEHNRLYWYRQTLGQGPEFLTYFQNEAQLEKSRLLSDRFSAERPKGSFSTLEIQRTEQGDSAMYLCASSLTGGGDEQFFGPGTRLTVL.

This clonotype was picked up many times. J is TRBJ2-1 and V is TRBV6-2 or TRBV6-3; no clear D. Germline CDR1 and CDR2: MNHEY and SVGEGT. The CDR3 is 13 amino acids. The germline V and J ends were trimmed by 2 bases and 5 bases, with 7 bases remaining between them. The CDR3 coding sequence is TGTGCCAGCAGTTACAAGACGGACAATGAGCAGTTCTTC. It specifies CASSYKTDNEQFF.

As concerns this clonotype: A read error may be the cause here, since a much bigger clone is one base away. The chain joins TRBV4-3 to TRBJ2-7; 11 nucleotides line up with TRBD2. The CDR3 covers 17 residues. The germline V gene has CDR1 LGHNA and CDR2 YSLEER. Germline trimming cut 1 base from V and 4 bases from J; bases unmatched to any gene: 9. The DNA of the CDR3 is TGCGCCAGCAGCCAAGGGATTAGCGGGAGGGCCGGGTACGAGCAGTACTTC. Residues: CASSQGISGRAGYEQYF.

This clonotype showed up just a few times. V is TRBV2 and J is TRBJ2-1; TRBD2 is a possible D gene (7 bases). The CDR3 has 14 residues. Germline V gives CDR1 SNHLY, CDR2 FYNNEI. V was shortened by 4 bases and J by 16 bases, with 23 bases between the two germline ends. CDR3 in amino acids: CASSGRGGSLPNFF. The CDR3 DNA reads TGTGCCAGCAGTGGGAGGGGGGGCTCGCTCCCCAACTTCTTC.

This clonotype has only a few counts. The V gene is TRBV6-2 or TRBV6-3, the J gene TRBJ2-1; 7 nucleotides agree with TRBD2. The length of the CDR3 is 16 residues. The V gene end was trimmed by 4 bases and the J gene end by 9 bases; junction bases not matched to a gene: 15. Germline values: CDR1 MNHEY, CDR2 SVGEGT. Here the CDR3 DNA reads TGTGCCAGCAGTTCCCTGGGAGCGGGGAGTTACGGTGAGCAGTTCTTC. Residues: CASSSLGAGSYGEQFF.

This clonotype turned up a few times. This rearrangement joins TRBV6-5 to TRBJ1-2; D is unclear. The CDR3 runs to 15 residues. The V end was cut by 3 bases, the J end by 0 bases, with 11 bases between. CDR1 and CDR2 (germline): MNHEY, SVGAGI. In DNA, the CDR3 is TGTGCCAGCAGTTATCGGCCAGGTTCTAACTATGGCTACACCTTC. It yields the protein CASSYRPGSNYGYTF.

The chain has TRBV14 and TRBJ2-7; perhaps TRBD1 as D (6 bases). The V end was cut by 4 bases, the J end by 2 bases, with 9 bases between. Germline CDR1 SGHDN, CDR2 FVKESK. The CDR3 length is 13 residues. As DNA, the CDR3 is TGTGCCAGCAGCCGGGGGCCTACCTACGAGCAGTACGTC. Its translation: CASSRGPTYEQYV.

This clonotype was detected a few times. The chain recombines TRBV29-1 with TRBJ2-3, with 7 bases identical to TRBD2. Losses at the gene ends were 5 bases for V and 4 bases for J; bases not matched to a gene: 6. Germline-derived CDR1 and CDR2 are SQVTM and ANQGSEA. This CDR3 comprises 13 residues. The CDR3 DNA reads TGCAGCGTTCCTAAGCGGGAATCAGATACGCAGTATTTT. It specifies CSVPKRESDTQYF.